A selection of T cell receptor beta chains follows, all from one sample in a study of T-cell memory formation after mild COVID-19. TCRdb analysed the 5' RACE reads with MiXCR anew, one entry per CDR3 protein. The repertoire includes 550,000 to 650,000 distinct CDR3 sequences, 15% to 20% of them detected once, and roughly 8% sits in the top ten. What was sequenced was PBMCs or a T cell subset sorted from them (not recorded which). The receptor source for this set is an adult woman who had mild COVID-19 (a few samples of this study predate the infection). Cell type and time point are not known. Both conserved end residues are part of each CDR3. The D gene is left open where the match is weak. Size is omitted from some rows. Given values are once, few, many or a class for expanded clones.

V: TRBV19
size: few
length: 15
J: TRBJ2-1
D: TRBD2
DNA: TGTGCCAGTAGTATCCGTCTAGCGGGATCCCATGAGCAGTTCTTC
CDR3: CASSIRLAGSHEQFF

V: TRBV29-1
size: .
length: 13
J: TRBJ2-7
D: .
DNA: TGCAGCGTTGACCGAGGGGGGGGCTACGAGCAGTACTTC
CDR3: CSVDRGGGYEQYF

V: TRBV28
size: .
length: 15
J: TRBJ1-4
D: TRBD1
DNA: TGTGCCAGCAGTTTATCTGGACAGGCCACTGAAAAACTGTTTTTT
CDR3: CASSLSGQATEKLFF

V: TRBV9
size: few
length: 16
J: TRBJ2-3
D: TRBD1
DNA: TGTGCCAGCAGCATACCCGGGACAGCCACCCCTAATACGCAGTATTTT
CDR3: CASSIPGTATPNTQYF

V: TRBV6-2/TRBV6-3
size: .
length: 14
J: TRBJ2-2
D: .
DNA: TGTGCCAGCAAGGCCGGGTATGAAGCCGGGGAGCTGTTTTTT
CDR3: CASKAGYEAGELFF

V: TRBV20-1
size: .
length: 18
J: TRBJ2-1
D: TRBD2
DNA: TGCAGTGCTAGATCCTCTATTAGACTAGCGGGAATTTACAATGAGCAGTTCTTC
CDR3: CSARSSIRLAGIYNEQFF

V: TRBV6-6
size: few
length: 16
J: TRBJ1-1
D: .
DNA: TGTGCCAGCAGTTACTCCCTCCGGGGGGCGAACACTGAAGCTTTCTTT
CDR3: CASSYSLRGANTEAFF

V: TRBV20-1
size: few
length: 12
J: TRBJ1-1
D: TRBD1
DNA: TGCAGTGCTAGAGAAGGGGGCATTGAAGCTTTCTTT
CDR3: CSAREGGIEAFF

V: TRBV19
size: .
length: 16
J: TRBJ1-3
D: TRBD1
DNA: TGTGCCAGTAGTATCATATCGACAGGGGCTGGAAACACCATATATTTT
CDR3: CASSIISTGAGNTIYF

V: TRBV5-1
size: many
length: 15
J: TRBJ1-4
D: TRBD1
DNA: TGCGCCAGCAGCGCGGGACAGGGCTTGTCTGAAAAACTGTTTTTT
CDR3: CASSAGQGLSEKLFF

V: TRBV9
size: few
length: 16
J: TRBJ2-5
D: .
DNA: TGTGCCAGCAGCGTTGGGACGGCAGGCCCCCAAGAGACCCAGTACTTC
CDR3: CASSVGTAGPQETQYF

V: TRBV11-2
size: .
length: 14
J: TRBJ1-1
D: .
DNA: TGTGCCAGCAGCTTAGGGGCAGGGAGGTCTGAAGCTTTCTTT
CDR3: CASSLGAGRSEAFF

V: TRBV11-3
size: .
length: 14
J: TRBJ2-3
D: .
DNA: TGTGCCAGCAGTTACCCCCCGACTGGCGATACGCAGTATTTT
CDR3: CASSYPPTGDTQYF

V: TRBV24-1
size: few
length: 12
J: TRBJ2-7
D: .
DNA: TGTGCCACCAGTCTCGGCGACTACGAGCAGTACTTC
CDR3: CATSLGDYEQYF

V: TRBV20-1
size: few
length: 16
J: TRBJ1-6
D: .
DNA: TGCAGTGCTAGCGTCTCGTCGGGGGGTCCTAATTCACCCCTCCACTTT
CDR3: CSASVSSGGPNSPLHF

V: TRBV7-2
size: many
length: 16
J: TRBJ2-3
D: .
DNA: TGTGCCAGCAGCTTAGGATGGCTAGCCCTCACAGATACGCAGTATTTT
CDR3: CASSLGWLALTDTQYF